Included here is one T cell receptor (beta chain) sequence, with context. The data were taken from a study of OX40 agonist ivuxolimab in advanced cancers. Some clones are missing from TCRdb's copy, which holds only in-frame ones; the method was immunoSEQ multiplex PCR. The table lists about 11,000 clones, around four fifths of them singletons. This sequence originates from an adult with an advanced solid tumor such as melanoma, head and neck, liver or kidney cancer. This specimen was CD4+ or CD8+ T cells sorted from blood, taken in a trial of the OX40 agonist ivuxolimab.

The CDR3 nucleotides read TGTGCCAGCAGCGTCGACGCTAGCGGTAACTACGAGCAGTACTTC. Amino acids: CASSVDASGNYEQYF. The rearrangement links TRBV9 to TRBJ2-7; TRBD2 agrees at 7 bases. The germline gives CDR1 SGDLS, CDR2 YYNGEE. This CDR3 spans 15 amino acids. With 2 bases clipped from V and 3 bases from J, the junction kept 8 bases outside the gene matches.